These 32 T cell receptor beta chains were sequenced from one sample in a study of T cells in Graves' hyperthyroidism and ophthalmopathy. Amplification targeted TCR beta CDR3 regions from RNA transcripts. HTBI primers drove first-round RT-PCR of the TCR CDR3. MiXCR, run by TCRdb on the multiplex PCR reads, gives a single entry per CDR3 protein. The data hold about 200,000 distinct CDR3 sequences, with 17% observed a single time. Sequenced: blood. Receptors were obtained from a woman aged 45 to 65 with Graves' hyperthyroidism.

There are many counts of this clonotype. The rearrangement joins TRBV12-5 to TRBJ1-5, with 7 bases aligning to TRBD1. The length of the CDR3 is 13 residues. The V gene's germline CDR1 is LGHNT and CDR2 FRNRAP. J gave up 5 bases and V 2 bases, and 0 bases lay outside the gene matches. CDR3 sequence reads: CASGLTGDQPQHF. CDR3 nucleotides: TGTGCTAGTGGTTTGACAGGGGATCAGCCCCAGCATTTT. Looking up the rest from reference TRBV12-5 and TRBJ1-5 gives the full variable domain: DARVTQTPRHKVTEMGQEVTMRCQPILGHNTVFWYRQTMMQGLELLAYFRNRAPLDDSGMPKDRFSAEMPDATLATLKIQPSEPRDSAVYFCASGLTGDQPQHFGDGTRLSIL.

At least ten counts were recorded for this clonotype. The chain has TRBV11-2 and TRBJ2-4, with TRBD2 as a possible D gene (7 bases). Germline CDR1 is SGHAT and CDR2 is FQNNGV. Trimming stripped 1 base from V and 6 bases from J, with 10 bases between. The CDR3 totals 14 residues. CDR3 residues: CASSLGEGGNIQYF. For the CDR3, the DNA is TGTGCCAGCAGCTTAGGGGAGGGGGGAAACATTCAGTACTTC.

This clonotype was found many times. V is TRBV7-8 and J is TRBJ2-1; 13 bases match TRBD2. The CDR3 contains 18 residues. Germline trimming cut 5 bases from V and 3 bases from J; bases unmatched to any gene: 10. The V gene's germline CDR1 is SGHVS and CDR2 FQNEAQ. CDR3 DNA sequence: TGTGCCAGCAGCGCCCGAGGACTAGCGGGAGAGGGCTACAATGAGCAGTTCTTC. It translates to CASSARGLAGEGYNEQFF.

This clonotype was seen at least ten times. The gene calls are TRBV12-3 or TRBV12-4 and TRBJ2-2; D call uncertain. V was clipped by 3 bases and J by 5 bases, with 13 bases between them. The CDR3 spans 15 residues. The CDR3 DNA follows: TGTGCCAGCAGTTTCCGAGGTTCTGGAACCGGGGAGCTGTTTTTT. It is translated as CASSFRGSGTGELFF.

The chain carries TRBV5-4 and TRBJ2-1, with 7 bases matching TRBD1. Germline V gives CDR1 SGHNT, CDR2 YYREEE (reference sequence). This CDR3 is 13 amino acids long. With V trimmed by 4 bases and J by 6 bases, 4 bases remained unmatched. CDR3 in DNA: TGTGCCAGCAGCACGACAGGGTTCAATGAGCAGTTCTTC. Translated, it gives CASSTTGFNEQFF.

This clonotype was counted many times. V is TRBV29-1 and J is TRBJ2-3; D is undetermined. CDR1 SQVTM and CDR2 ANQGSEA come from the germline V gene. V was pared by 1 base and J by 4 bases, with 9 bases between. CDR3 length: 13 amino acids. CDR3 residues: CSVEAGPADTQYF. The CDR3 region has the DNA TGCAGCGTTGAAGCCGGTCCCGCAGATACGCAGTATTTT.

In its sample, this clonotype was seen a few times. The rearrangement links TRBV7-9 to TRBJ1-4; D unclear. Trimming took off 0 bases at V and 8 bases at J, with 10 bases between the two ends. The CDR3 contains 14 residues. Looked up from germline, CDR1 is SEHNR and CDR2 is FQNEAQ (reference sequence). CDR3 nucleotide sequence: TGTGCCAGCAGCTTAGCGGGCCAAAACGAAAAACTGTTTTTT. It yields the protein CASSLAGQNEKLFF.

This clonotype was counted only a few times. DNA of the CDR3: TGCGCCAGCAGCGGACTAGCGGGAGTGGCCGGGGAGCTGTTTTTT. This sequence encodes CASSGLAGVAGELFF. This sequence joins TRBV5-1 and TRBJ2-2, with 13 bases matching TRBD2. J was trimmed by 6 bases and V by 4 bases; bases with no gene match: 3. The CDR3 consists of 15 residues. Germline CDR1 reads SGHRS; CDR2 reads YFSETQ.

This clonotype has more than one count but fewer than ten. The V call is TRBV12-3 or TRBV12-4, the J call TRBJ2-2; D remains unclear. The CDR3 covers 13 residues. Trimming removed 2 bases from V and 7 bases from J, with 8 bases in between. The CDR3 DNA reads TGTGCCAGCAGTTTACTTACAGACGGGGAGCTGTTTTTT. This gives the protein CASSLLTDGELFF.

This clonotype was seen many times. The genes are TRBV7-2 and TRBJ2-3; perhaps TRBD2 as D (6 bases). CDR1 is SGHTA, CDR2 FQGNSA, per germline. This CDR3 spans 15 amino acids. V was clipped by 5 bases and J by 4 bases, with 16 bases between them. The CDR3 bases are TGTGCCAGCAGCAGGGACTCCCCGAGGGCAGATACGCAGTATTTT. It translates to CASSRDSPRADTQYF.

Many counts were recorded for this clonotype. The DNA of the CDR3 is TGTGCCAGCAGATTGAGCGGAGGGGCGGATACGCAGTATTTT. Protein: CASRLSGGADTQYF. This sequence joins TRBV7-8 and TRBJ2-3, with D possibly TRBD2 on 6 matching bases. The germline V gene has CDR1 SGHVS and CDR2 FQNEAQ. The CDR3 spans 14 residues. Trimming cost V 6 bases and J 6 bases, with 16 bases left between them. Drawing the rest from reference TRBV7-8 and TRBJ2-3, the complete variable domain is GAGVSQSPRYKVAKRGQDVALRCDPISGHVSLFWYQQALGQGPEFLTYFQNEAQLDKSGLPSDRFFAERPEGSVSTLKIQRTQQEDSAVYLCASRLSGGADTQYFGPGTRLTVL.

The genes are TRBV5-1 and TRBJ2-3, with 13 bases identical to TRBD2. Germline V lookup: CDR1 SGHRS, CDR2 YFSETQ. The CDR3 length is 16 residues. Trimming cost V 1 base and J 4 bases; bases outside gene matches: 3. Written as DNA, the CDR3 is TGCGCCAGCAGCTTGACTAGCGGGAGGGGATCAGATACGCAGTATTTT. Translating it yields CASSLTSGRGSDTQYF.

The chain has TRBV13 and TRBJ1-2; D is unclear. Trimming pared 5 bases from V and 0 bases from J, leaving 7 bases between. CDR3 size: 13 residues. Germline loops: CDR1 PRHDT, CDR2 FYEKMQ (reference sequence). In DNA form, the CDR3 reads TGTGCCAGCAGCCCTATTTCTAACTATGGCTACACCTTC. Protein: CASSPISNYGYTF.

Ten or more counts support this clonotype. The gene calls are TRBV20-1 and TRBJ2-5; 8 nucleotides agree with TRBD1. Per the germline V gene, CDR1 is DFQATT and CDR2 is SNEGSKA (reference sequence). This CDR3 region has 15 residues. V was pared by 2 bases and J by 2 bases, with 7 bases of the junction left unmatched. The CDR3 spells CSARSRQGYQETQYF. CDR3 DNA: TGCAGTGCTAGATCTCGACAGGGGTATCAAGAGACCCAGTACTTC.

This clonotype has ten or more counts. The V and J genes are TRBV27 and TRBJ2-7, with TRBD1 matching over 7 bases. This CDR3 has 15 amino acids. Germline V gene sequence: CDR1 MNHEY, CDR2 SMNVEV (reference sequence). J lost 4 bases, V lost 3 bases, and 9 bases had no gene match. The CDR3 loop reads CASSFRDRVIYEQYF. The CDR3 nucleotides read TGTGCCAGCAGTTTCCGAGACAGGGTAATTTACGAGCAGTACTTC.

The chain recombines TRBV10-3 with TRBJ2-1; perhaps TRBD1 as D (6 bases). The V end was cut by 8 bases, the J end by 9 bases, with 11 bases between. This CDR3 region has 11 residues. Per germline, CDR1 ENHRY and CDR2 SYGVKD. CDR3 sequence: CAIHTGFEQFF. The DNA for the CDR3 is TGTGCCATCCATACAGGGTTTGAGCAGTTCTTC.

The table lists this clonotype with a few counts. The chain has TRBV20-1 and TRBJ1-1; D might be TRBD1 (6 bases). From germline, CDR1 is DFQATT and CDR2 SNEGSKA (reference sequence). V was clipped by 8 bases and J by 8 bases, with 15 bases between them. The CDR3 consists of 11 residues. This chain's CDR3 is CSSLGGAEAFF. The CDR3, as DNA: TGCAGTTCTCTGGGGGGGGCGGAAGCTTTCTTT.

The rearrangement uses TRBV5-1 and TRBJ2-2; unclear D gene. The CDR3 is 15 amino acids. Germline V lookup: CDR1 SGHRS, CDR2 YFSETQ. With 1 base removed from V and 1 base from J, the gap between germline ends came to 8 bases. The CDR3 spells CASSLLRLNTGELFF. CDR3 DNA sequence: TGCGCCAGCAGCTTGCTTAGATTGAACACCGGGGAGCTGTTTTTT.

Ten or more counts support this clonotype. V gene TRBV5-1 combines with J gene TRBJ2-3; D gene unclear. Trimming removed 4 bases from V and 4 bases from J, with 10 bases in between. The CDR3 has 13 residues. The germline V gene encodes CDR1 SGHRS and CDR2 YFSETQ. CDR3 residues: CASSIGVADTQYF. In DNA form, the CDR3 reads TGCGCCAGCAGCATTGGAGTGGCAGATACGCAGTATTTT. Supplemented by reference TRBV5-1 and TRBJ2-3, the full variable domain reads KAGVTQTPRYLIKTRGQQVTLSCSPISGHRSVSWYQQTPGQGLQFLFEYFSETQRNKGNFPGRFSGRQFSNSRSEMNVSTLELGDSALYLCASSIGVADTQYFGPGTRLTVL.

This clonotype appeared a few times. J is TRBJ2-6 and V is TRBV7-2; 8 bases match TRBD1. V was clipped by 5 bases and J by 2 bases; unmatched bases: 5. Germline CDR1 and CDR2: SGHTA and FQGNSA. CDR3 length: 16 residues. CDR3 sequence: CASSLKQGAGANVLTF. The CDR3 region has the DNA TGTGCCAGCAGCCTAAAACAGGGGGCTGGGGCCAACGTCCTGACTTTC.

This clonotype came up many times. This sequence joins TRBV5-5 and TRBJ1-2, with D unclear. There are 15 residues in the CDR3. The V end lost 0 bases, the J end lost 7 bases, and 16 bases lay between the germline ends. The germline gives CDR1 SGHKS, CDR2 YYEKEE (reference sequence). The chain's CDR3 is CASSLVGGFGSGYTF. Here the CDR3 DNA reads TGTGCCAGCAGCTTGGTCGGTGGGTTCGGGTCTGGCTACACCTTC.

This clonotype showed up many times. The chain has TRBV6-5 and TRBJ2-2, with unresolved D. With 2 bases removed from V and 1 base from J, the gap between germline ends came to 14 bases. The CDR3 contains 17 residues. Germline assignment: CDR1 MNHEY and CDR2 SVGAGI. The CDR3 protein is CASSYPLGEGNTGELFF. Written as DNA, the CDR3 is TGTGCCAGCAGTTACCCCCTTGGGGAAGGGAACACCGGGGAGCTGTTTTTT.

The rearrangement uses TRBV2 and TRBJ2-1, with D perhaps TRBD1 (6 bases). The CDR3 spans 15 residues. Germline V lookup: CDR1 SNHLY, CDR2 FYNNEI. Trimming removed 2 bases from V and 2 bases from J, with 10 bases in between. Here the CDR3 DNA reads TGTGCCAGCAGTGAATCGACAGGAGCCTACAATGAGCAGTTCTTC. Amino acid sequence: CASSESTGAYNEQFF.

In this sample, this clonotype turned up many times. The chain links TRBV20-1 to TRBJ2-7; 10 bases map to TRBD1. The germline gives CDR1 DFQATT, CDR2 SNEGSKA (reference sequence). The V and J ends lost 6 bases and 4 bases, in that order; junction bases with no gene match: 24. The CDR3 is made up of 19 amino acids. DNA for the CDR3: TGCAGTGCCAACAAAGGGGACCTCCCGGGACAGGGGTTAGAGTACGAGCAGTACTTC. The encoded protein is CSANKGDLPGQGLEYEQYF.

A few counts support this clonotype. CDR3 in DNA: TGTGCCAGCAGCACTAATGCGAACACCGGGGAGCTGTTTTTT. Translated: CASSTNANTGELFF. V is TRBV11-2 and J is TRBJ2-2; D is unclear. The CDR3 covers 14 residues. V gave up 5 bases and J gave up 0 bases, with 7 bases separating them. Germline V gene sequence: CDR1 SGHAT, CDR2 FQNNGV.

This clonotype has a handful of counts. The chain uses TRBV5-1 and TRBJ2-2; the match to TRBD2 covers 9 bases. Germline V lookup: CDR1 SGHRS, CDR2 YFSETQ. The CDR3 is 16 residues long. V shed 4 bases, J shed 4 bases, and the junction held 8 bases outside the gene matches. CDR3 protein: CASSLSGRSGTGELFF. Here the CDR3 DNA reads TGCGCCAGCAGCCTTAGCGGGAGATCAGGCACCGGGGAGCTGTTTTTT.

J is TRBJ2-7 and V is TRBV5-6, with D perhaps matching TRBD2 (7 bases). Trimming shortened V by 10 bases and J by 7 bases, and 12 bases separated the two germline ends. The CDR3 runs to 10 residues. Germline CDR1 is SGHDT and CDR2 is YYEEEE. The CDR3 is CASGGVEQYF. For the CDR3, the DNA is TGTGCCTCGGGGGGCGTAGAGCAGTACTTC.

The chain carries TRBV20-1 and TRBJ2-1, with D possibly matching TRBD2 (6 bases). Germline assignment: CDR1 DFQATT and CDR2 SNEGSKA (reference sequence). Trimming left V 5 bases short and J 2 bases short, with 13 bases between. The CDR3 sequence is 14 residues long. In DNA form, the CDR3 reads TGCAGTGCTTACGAGGACTACCCCTACAATGAGCAGTTCTTC. Protein: CSAYEDYPYNEQFF.

This clonotype was seen only a few times. V is TRBV4-2 and J is TRBJ2-7; TRBD1 might be the D (5 bases). Germline V gene sequence: CDR1 LGHNA, CDR2 YNFKEQ. Between the trimmed V and J ends, which lost 1 base and 5 bases, there was a span of 27 bases. The CDR3 covers 19 residues. CDR3 sequence reads: CASSQGLSGVALPGHEQYF. The CDR3, as DNA: TGTGCCAGCAGCCAAGGATTGTCGGGTGTCGCACTACCAGGGCACGAGCAGTACTTC.

This clonotype was counted at least ten times. This chain joins TRBV15 and TRBJ2-5; 7 bases are a match to TRBD2. Germline CDR1 LNHNV, CDR2 YYDKDF (reference sequence). The V gene end was trimmed by 4 bases and the J gene end by 3 bases; junction bases not matched to a gene: 5. The CDR3 covers 14 residues. The CDR3, as DNA: TGTGCCACCAGCAATACGGGGGGAGAAGAGACCCAGTACTTC. Its protein is CATSNTGGEETQYF.

In its sample, this clonotype was seen many times. V and J are TRBV2 and TRBJ2-3, with TRBD2 matching 12 bases. The CDR3 consists of 15 residues. V trimming: 3 bases; J trimming: 4 bases; junction bases outside the gene matches: 2. Per the germline V gene, CDR1 is SNHLY and CDR2 is FYNNEI. CDR3 nucleotide sequence: TGTGCCAGCAGTGAGTCTAGCGGGAGGGCAGATACGCAGTATTTT. It yields the protein CASSESSGRADTQYF. Full variable domain (remainder filled in from reference TRBV2 and TRBJ2-3): EPEVTQTPSHQVTQMGQEVILRCVPISNHLYFYWYRQILGQKVEFLVSFYNNEISEKSEIFDDQFSVERPDGSNFTLKIRSTKLEDSAMYFCASSESSGRADTQYFGPGTRLTVL.

This clonotype was detected only a few times. V is TRBV10-1 and J is TRBJ2-2; 9 bases are shared with TRBD2. V lost 2 bases and J lost 6; bases outside the gene matches: 7. In germline, CDR1 is WNHNN, CDR2 SYGVQD (reference sequence). CDR3 length: 16 amino acids. In DNA form, the CDR3 reads TGCGCCAGCAGTGAGATTAGCGGGAGCGTCTCCGGGGAGCTGTTTTTT. This sequence encodes CASSEISGSVSGELFF.